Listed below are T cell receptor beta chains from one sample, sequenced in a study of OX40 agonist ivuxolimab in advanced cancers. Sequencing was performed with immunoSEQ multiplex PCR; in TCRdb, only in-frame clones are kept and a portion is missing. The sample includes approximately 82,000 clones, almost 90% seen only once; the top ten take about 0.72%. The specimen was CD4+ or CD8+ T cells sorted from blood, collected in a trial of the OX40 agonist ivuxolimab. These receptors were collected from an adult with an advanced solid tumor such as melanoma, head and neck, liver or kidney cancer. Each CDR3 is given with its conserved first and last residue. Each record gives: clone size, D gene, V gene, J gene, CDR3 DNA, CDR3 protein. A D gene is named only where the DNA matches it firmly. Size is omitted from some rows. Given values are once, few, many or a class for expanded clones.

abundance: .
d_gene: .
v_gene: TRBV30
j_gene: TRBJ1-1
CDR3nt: TGTGCCTGGAGGGACTTCCTTTGGTACAGAAAGAACACTGAAGCTTTCTTT
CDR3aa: CAWRDFLWYRKNTEAFF

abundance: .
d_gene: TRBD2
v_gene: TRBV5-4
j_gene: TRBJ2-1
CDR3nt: TGTGCCAGCAGCCCTAGGCTAGCGGGACTCCTCAATGAGCAGTTCTTC
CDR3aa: CASSPRLAGLLNEQFF

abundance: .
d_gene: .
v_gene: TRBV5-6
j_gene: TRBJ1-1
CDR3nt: TGTGCCAGCAGCTTGGGCCTGGGACCTCAGGGGACTGAAGCTTTCTTT
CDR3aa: CASSLGLGPQGTEAFF

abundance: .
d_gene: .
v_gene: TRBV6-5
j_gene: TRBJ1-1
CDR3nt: TGTGCCTGCCAGTCCCCGGGGACTGAAGCTTTCTTT
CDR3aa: CACQSPGTEAFF

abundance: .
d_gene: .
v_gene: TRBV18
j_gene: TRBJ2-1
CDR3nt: TGTGCCAGCTCACCCCAAGGGGGGGTTGAGCAGTTCTTC
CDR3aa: CASSPQGGVEQFF

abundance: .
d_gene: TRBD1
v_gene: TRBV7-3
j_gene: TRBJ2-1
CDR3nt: TGTGCCAGCAGCTTAGACAGGGACCCCTACAATGAGCAGTTCTTC
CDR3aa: CASSLDRDPYNEQFF

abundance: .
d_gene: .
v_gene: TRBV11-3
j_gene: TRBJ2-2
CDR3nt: TGTGCCAGCAGCTTGAAGGGACGCACCGGGGAGCTGTTTTTT
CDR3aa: CASSLKGRTGELFF

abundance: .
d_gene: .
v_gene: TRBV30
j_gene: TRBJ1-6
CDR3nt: TGTGCCTGGAGTGTGAGTCAGAATTCACCCCTCCACTTT
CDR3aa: CAWSVSQNSPLHF

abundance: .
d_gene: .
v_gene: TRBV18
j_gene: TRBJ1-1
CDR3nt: TGTGCCAGCTCACCTCTTCCTCCTGTAGGGAACACTGAAGCTTTCTTT
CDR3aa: CASSPLPPVGNTEAFF

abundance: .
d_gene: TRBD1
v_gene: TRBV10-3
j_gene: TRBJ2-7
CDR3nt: TGTGCCATCAGTGAGACAGTTCGACAGGGCCGCTACGAGCAGTACTTC
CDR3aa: CAISETVRQGRYEQYF

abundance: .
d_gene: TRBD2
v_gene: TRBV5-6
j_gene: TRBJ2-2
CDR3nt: TGTGCCAGCAAACGGACTAGCGGGAACACCGGGGAGCTGTTTTTT
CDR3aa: CASKRTSGNTGELFF

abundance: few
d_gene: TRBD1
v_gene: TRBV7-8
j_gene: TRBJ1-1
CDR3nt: TGTGCCAGCAGCCAGTCGGACAGGGTCACTGAAGCTTTCTTT
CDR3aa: CASSQSDRVTEAFF

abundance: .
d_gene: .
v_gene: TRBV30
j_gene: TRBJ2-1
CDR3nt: TGTGCCTGGAGTGTACCTACCGGAGGGTACAATGAGCAGTTCTTC
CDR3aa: CAWSVPTGGYNEQFF

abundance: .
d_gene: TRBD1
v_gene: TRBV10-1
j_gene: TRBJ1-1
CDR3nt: TGCGCCAGCACCGAACGGACAGGGGAGGCCACTGAAGCTTTCTTT
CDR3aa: CASTERTGEATEAFF

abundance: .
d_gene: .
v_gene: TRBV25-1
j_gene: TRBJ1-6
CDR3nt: TGTGCCAGCAGTATGATTCATAATTCACCCCTCCACTTT
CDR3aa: CASSMIHNSPLHF

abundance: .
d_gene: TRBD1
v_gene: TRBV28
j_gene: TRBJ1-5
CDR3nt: TGTGCCAGCAGTTCGCCACCACAGGGGGCCTTATATAGCAATCAGCCCCAGCATTTT
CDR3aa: CASSSPPQGALYSNQPQHF

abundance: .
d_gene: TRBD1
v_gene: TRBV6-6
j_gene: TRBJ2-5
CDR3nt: TGTGCCAGCAGTTCCAGGGGGCAGGGAGAGACCCAGTACTTC
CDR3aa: CASSSRGQGETQYF

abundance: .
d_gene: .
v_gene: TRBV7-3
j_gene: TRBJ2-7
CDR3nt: TGTGCCAGCAGCTTAAACAGCCGGAGGCTCTACGAGCAGTACTTC
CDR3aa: CASSLNSRRLYEQYF

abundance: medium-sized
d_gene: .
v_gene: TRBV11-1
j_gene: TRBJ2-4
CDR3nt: TGTGCCAGCAGCAGCCGGGACAATAAAAACATTCAGTACTTC
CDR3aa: CASSSRDNKNIQYF

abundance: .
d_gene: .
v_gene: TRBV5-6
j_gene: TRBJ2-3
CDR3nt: TGTGCCAGCAGCTTGTTCGGCAGGGAGTCCGATACGCAGTATTTT
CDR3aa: CASSLFGRESDTQYF

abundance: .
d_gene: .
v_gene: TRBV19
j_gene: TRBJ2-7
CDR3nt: TGTGCCAGTAGTATCATGGGAGTTGGGACCTACGAGCAGTACTTC
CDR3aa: CASSIMGVGTYEQYF

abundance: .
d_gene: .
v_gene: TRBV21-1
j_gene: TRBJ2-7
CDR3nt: TGTGCCAGCCCAAAGGGGGACAGTCCCGTCTACGAGCAGTACTTC
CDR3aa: CASPKGDSPVYEQYF

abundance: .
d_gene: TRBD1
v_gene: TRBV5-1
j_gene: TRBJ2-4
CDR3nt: TGCGCCAGCAGCTTGGGGCAGGGGGCTGGCAAAAACATTCAGTACTTC
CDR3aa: CASSLGQGAGKNIQYF

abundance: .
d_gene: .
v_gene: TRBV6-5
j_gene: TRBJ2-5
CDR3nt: TGTGCCAGCAGTTCCAGAACTAGTATCGAGACCCAGTACTTC
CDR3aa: CASSSRTSIETQYF

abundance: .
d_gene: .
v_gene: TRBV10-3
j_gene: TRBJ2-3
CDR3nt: TGTGCCATCAAAGGCGGGACTGGATCGGATACGCAGTATTTT
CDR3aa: CAIKGGTGSDTQYF

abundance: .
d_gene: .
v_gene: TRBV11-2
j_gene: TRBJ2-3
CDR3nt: TGTGCCAGCAGCTTAATAGTCGGGACAGATACGCAGTATTTT
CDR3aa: CASSLIVGTDTQYF

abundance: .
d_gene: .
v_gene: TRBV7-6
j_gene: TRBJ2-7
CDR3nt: TGTGCCAGCAGATCCGGGCCAGGGAAATCCTACGAGCAGTACTTC
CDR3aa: CASRSGPGKSYEQYF

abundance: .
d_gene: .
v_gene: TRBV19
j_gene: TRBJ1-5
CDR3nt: TGTGCCAGTAGTAGAGCCACGGGGCAGTATAGCAATCAGCCCCAGCATTTT
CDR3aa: CASSRATGQYSNQPQHF

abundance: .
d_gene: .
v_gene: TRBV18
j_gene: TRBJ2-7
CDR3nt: TGTGCCAGCTCACCGATCCCGACCGGGAACGAGCAGTACTTC
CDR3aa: CASSPIPTGNEQYF

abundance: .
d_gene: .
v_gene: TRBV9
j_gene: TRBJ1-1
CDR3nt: TGTGCCAGCAGCGTAGCAATGGGCACTGAAGCTTTCTTT
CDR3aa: CASSVAMGTEAFF

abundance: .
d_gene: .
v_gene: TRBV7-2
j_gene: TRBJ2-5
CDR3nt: TGTGCCAGCAGCTTAGGTATCGTTGAGACCCAGTACTTC
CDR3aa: CASSLGIVETQYF

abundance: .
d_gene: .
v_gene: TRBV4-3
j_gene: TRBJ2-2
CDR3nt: TGCGCCAGCAGCCAAGACGTGGAATCGAACACCGGGGAGCTGTTTTTT
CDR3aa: CASSQDVESNTGELFF

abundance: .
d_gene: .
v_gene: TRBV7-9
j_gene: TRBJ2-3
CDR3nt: TGTGCCAGCAGCCCCGGACTCAGCACAGATACGCAGTATTTT
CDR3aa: CASSPGLSTDTQYF

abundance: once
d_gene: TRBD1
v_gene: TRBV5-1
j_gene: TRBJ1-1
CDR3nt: TGCGCCAGCAGCCTACTACAGGGGGGGACTGAAGCTTTCTTT
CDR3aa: CASSLLQGGTEAFF

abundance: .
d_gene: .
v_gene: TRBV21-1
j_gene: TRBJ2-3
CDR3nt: TGTGCCAGCAGCAAAGCGGAGGGACAGGGGCGGACAGATACGCAGTATTTT
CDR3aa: CASSKAEGQGRTDTQYF

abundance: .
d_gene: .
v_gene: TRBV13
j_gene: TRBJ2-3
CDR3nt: TGTGCCAGCAGCCCGAGGGGGACCTCCACAGATACGCAGTATTTT
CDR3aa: CASSPRGTSTDTQYF

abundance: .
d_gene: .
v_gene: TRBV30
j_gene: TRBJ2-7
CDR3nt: TGTGCCTGGAGTGTGAAGGACTCCTCTAGGGACGAGCAGTACTTC
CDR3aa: CAWSVKDSSRDEQYF

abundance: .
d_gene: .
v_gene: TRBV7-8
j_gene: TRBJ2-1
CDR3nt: TGTGCCAGCAGCTTAGGACAGTACAATGAGCAGTTCTTC
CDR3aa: CASSLGQYNEQFF

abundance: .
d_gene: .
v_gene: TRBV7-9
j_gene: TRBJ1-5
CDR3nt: TGTGCCACAAATCGTTGCAAATTACCTGGCCCCTCGCATTTT
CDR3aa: CATNRCKLPGPSHF

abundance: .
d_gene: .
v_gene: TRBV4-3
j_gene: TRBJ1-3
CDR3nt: TGCGCCAGCAGCCAAGATCTAGCGGGGGCTAGGGCTGGAAACACCATATATTTT
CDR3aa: CASSQDLAGARAGNTIYF

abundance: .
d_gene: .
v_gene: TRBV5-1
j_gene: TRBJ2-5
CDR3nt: TGCGCCAGCAGCTACGTGGAGGAGACCCAGTACTTC
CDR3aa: CASSYVEETQYF

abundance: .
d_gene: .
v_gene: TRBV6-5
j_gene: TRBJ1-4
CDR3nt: TGTGCCAGCGGGGGCACTAATGAAAAACTGTTTTTT
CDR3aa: CASGGTNEKLFF

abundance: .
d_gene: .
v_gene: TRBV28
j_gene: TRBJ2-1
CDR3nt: TGTGCCAGCACTCCGGGCGGGTCCTACAATGAGCAGTTCTTC
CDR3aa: CASTPGGSYNEQFF

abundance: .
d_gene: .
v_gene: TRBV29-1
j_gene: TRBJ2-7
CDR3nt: TGCAGCGTTGGCGGCTTCTACGAGCAGTACTTC
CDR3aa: CSVGGFYEQYF

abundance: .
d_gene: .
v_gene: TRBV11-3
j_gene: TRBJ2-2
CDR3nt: TGTGCCAGCAGCCTTAGGGTCACCGGGGAGCTGTTTTTT
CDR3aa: CASSLRVTGELFF

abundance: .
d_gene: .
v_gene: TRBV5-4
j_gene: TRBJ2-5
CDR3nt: TGTGCCAGCAGCTTCGTAGAGGAGGGGGCCCAGTACTTC
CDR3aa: CASSFVEEGAQYF

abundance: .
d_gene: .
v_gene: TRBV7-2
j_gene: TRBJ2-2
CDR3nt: TGTGCCAGCAGCTTATTGGGCCCGAACACCGGGGAGCTGTTTTTT
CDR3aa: CASSLLGPNTGELFF

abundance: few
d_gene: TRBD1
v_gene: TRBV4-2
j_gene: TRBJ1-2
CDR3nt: TGTGCCAGCAGCCGCTCCGGGACAGGACCCTATGGCTACACCTTC
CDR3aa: CASSRSGTGPYGYTF

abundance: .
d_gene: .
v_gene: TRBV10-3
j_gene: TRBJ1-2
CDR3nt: TGTGCCATCAGTGCCCCCAGGGTGATCGGCTACACCTTC
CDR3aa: CAISAPRVIGYTF

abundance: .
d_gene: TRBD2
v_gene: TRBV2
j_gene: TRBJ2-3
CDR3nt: TGTGCCAGCAGTGACTCTGGACTAGCTAGCACAGATACGCAGTATTTT
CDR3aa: CASSDSGLASTDTQYF

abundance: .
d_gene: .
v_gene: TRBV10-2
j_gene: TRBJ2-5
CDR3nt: TGCGCCAGCAGACGTCCCCAAGAGACCCAGTACTTC
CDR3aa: CASRRPQETQYF

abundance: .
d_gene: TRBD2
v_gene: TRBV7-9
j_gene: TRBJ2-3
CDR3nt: TGTGCCAGCACCCACGGGGTGGGGACTAGCGGGAGTGTCGCAGATACGCAGTATTTT
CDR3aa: CASTHGVGTSGSVADTQYF

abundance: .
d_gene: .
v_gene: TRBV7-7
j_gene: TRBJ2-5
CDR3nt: TGTGCTACCGAGGACTGGAACCAAGAGACCCAGTACTTC
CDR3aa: CATEDWNQETQYF

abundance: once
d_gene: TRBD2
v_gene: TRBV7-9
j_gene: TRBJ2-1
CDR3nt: TGTGCCAGCAGCTTAGCAGCGGGAGGGCCTATTTACAATGAGCAGTTCTTC
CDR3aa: CASSLAAGGPIYNEQFF

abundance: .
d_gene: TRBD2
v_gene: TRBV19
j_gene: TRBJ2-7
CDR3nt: TGTGCCAGTAGTCGAACTAGCGGACCCTCCTACGAGCAGTACTTC
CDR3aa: CASSRTSGPSYEQYF

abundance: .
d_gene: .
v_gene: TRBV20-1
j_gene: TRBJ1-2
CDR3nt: TGCAGTGCCGGGACTCCCTATGGCTACACCTTC
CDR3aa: CSAGTPYGYTF

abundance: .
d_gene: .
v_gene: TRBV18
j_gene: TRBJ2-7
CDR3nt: TGTGCCAGCTCACCTCCGGGACCGGCCTACGAGCAGTACTTC
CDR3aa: CASSPPGPAYEQYF

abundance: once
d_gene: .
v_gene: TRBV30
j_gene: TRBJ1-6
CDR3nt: TGTGCCTGGAGCGCAACGGGGGTTCTCTCGTCCCTCCACTTT
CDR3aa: CAWSATGVLSSLHF

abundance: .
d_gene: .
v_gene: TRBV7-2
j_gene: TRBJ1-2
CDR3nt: TGTGCCAGCAGCTTGGTAGGAGACTATGGCTACACCTTC
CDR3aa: CASSLVGDYGYTF

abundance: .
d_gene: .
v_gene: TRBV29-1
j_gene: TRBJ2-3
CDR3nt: TGCAGCACTAGGGGTAGAAACACAGATACGCAGTATTTT
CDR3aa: CSTRGRNTDTQYF